This T cell receptor (beta chain) is from a study of shared clonotypes between healthy human individuals. TCRdb keeps only in-frame clones here, not all; method: immunoSEQ multiplex PCR. The sample holds 1,500,000 or so clones; roughly 96% are singletons and the top ten take about 1.2%. The split of CD4+ cells yielded CD45RA+ naive and CD45RA-negative memory subsets. Specimen: naive CD4+ T cells sorted from blood. Subset defined: CD45RA+ positively selected. This TCR was recovered from a man aged 25 to 40 in good health.

This CDR3 reads CASLRQIPNRSGELFF. CDR3 nucleotide sequence: TGTGCCAGCCTGCGGCAAATACCAAATAGGTCCGGGGAGCTGTTTTTT. This chain links TRBV27 with TRBJ2-2; D remains ambiguous. CDR1 and CDR2 (germline): MNHEY, SMNVEV (reference sequence). V was cut by 8 bases and J by 6 bases, with 22 bases left in between. The CDR3 runs to 16 residues.